These T cell receptor beta chains were read from a single sample in a study of shared T cell receptors in the human thymus. Libraries were prepared by immunoSEQ multiplex PCR; TCRdb keeps only in-frame clonotypes and omits some of them. This sample has hundreds of thousands of clones, with around 89% found just once. In addition, the sample was reused for a study of human thymus T cells.

The specimen sequenced was thymocytes. These receptors all stem from a boy younger than two with a congenital heart defect. Both conserved end residues are part of each CDR3. D genes are given only for firm matches. Not all rows give a size; the values are once, few, many and, for expanded clones, a class.

.	TRBD1	TRBV5-6	16	TRBJ1-1	CASSSGQGRRHTEAFF	TGTGCCAGCAGCTCGGGACAGGGACGGAGACACACTGAAGCTTTCTTT
.	.	TRBV4-3	15	TRBJ1-2	CASSQGNRENYGYTF	TGCGCCAGCAGCCAAGGAAACAGAGAAAACTATGGCTACACCTTC
.	.	TRBV13	15	TRBJ2-2	CASSLAQGRTGELFF	TGTGCCAGCAGCTTAGCCCAGGGGAGAACCGGGGAGCTGTTTTTT
few	TRBD2	TRBV19	17	TRBJ2-1	CASSIHLLADHYNEQFF	TGTGCCAGTAGTATCCACCTCCTAGCGGATCACTACAATGAGCAGTTCTTC
.	TRBD2	TRBV10-1	17	TRBJ2-7	CASNDGLAGGPSYEQYF	TGCGCCAGCAACGACGGACTAGCGGGAGGGCCCTCCTACGAGCAGTACTTC
.	TRBD2	TRBV4-3	19	TRBJ2-3	CASSQELGTSGSRSDTQYF	TGCGCCAGCAGCCAGGAGCTAGGGACTAGCGGGAGTAGGTCAGATACGCAGTATTTT
.	.	TRBV27	14	TRBJ2-7	CASSLRDRTYEQYF	TGTGCCAGCAGTTTACGAGACAGGACCTACGAGCAGTACTTC
.	TRBD1	TRBV28	15	TRBJ1-5	CASSSRQGRNQPQHF	TGTGCCAGCAGTTCACGACAGGGACGCAATCAGCCCCAGCATTTT
.	TRBD2	TRBV18	15	TRBJ2-1	CASSRPSGGYNEQFF	TGTGCCAGCTCACGCCCTAGCGGGGGGTACAATGAGCAGTTCTTC
.	.	TRBV19	17	TRBJ1-1	CASSGDRTAGGNTEAFF	TGTGCCAGTAGTGGTGACAGGACAGCCGGTGGGAACACTGAAGCTTTCTTT
once	TRBD1	TRBV10-3	13	TRBJ1-5	CAISRTGDQPQHF	TGTGCCATCTCCCGGACAGGCGATCAGCCCCAGCATTTT
.	.	TRBV19	13	TRBJ2-5	CASSISGQETQYF	TGTGCCAGTAGTATTAGCGGTCAAGAGACCCAGTACTTC
.	.	TRBV7-2	14	TRBJ2-5	CASSPRGLPPPQYF	TGTGCCAGCAGCCCCAGAGGACTCCCGCCGCCCCAGTACTTC
.	.	TRBV6-4	13	TRBJ2-1	CASSDRGKDEQFF	TGTGCCAGCAGTGACAGGGGGAAAGATGAGCAGTTCTTC
.	.	TRBV10-1	15	TRBJ2-5	CASSESSYEPKTQYF	TGCGCCAGCAGTGAGTCGAGTTACGAGCCCAAGACCCAGTACTTC
once	TRBD1	TRBV11-1	13	TRBJ2-7	CASSPGQDYEQYF	TGTGCCAGCAGCCCGGGACAGGACTACGAGCAGTACTTC
.	TRBD2	TRBV7-6	16	TRBJ2-1	CASSLQTSGRLDEQFF	TGTGCCAGCAGCTTACAGACTAGCGGGAGGTTAGATGAGCAGTTCTTC
once	TRBD1	TRBV5-4	17	TRBJ2-2	CASSLESEGAMAGELFF	TGTGCCAGCAGCTTGGAAAGCGAGGGGGCGATGGCCGGGGAGCTGTTTTTT
.	TRBD1	TRBV9	19	TRBJ2-6	CASSPTWGQGLSGANVLTF	TGTGCCAGCAGCCCGACTTGGGGACAGGGGCTTTCTGGGGCCAACGTCCTGACTTTC
.	TRBD2	TRBV29-1	15	TRBJ2-3	CSVELTSGDTDTQYF	TGCAGCGTTGAATTGACTAGCGGAGACACAGATACGCAGTATTTT
.	TRBD1	TRBV15	14	TRBJ1-2	CATSRETGNYGYTF	TGTGCCACCAGCAGAGAGACAGGGAACTATGGCTACACCTTC
.	.	TRBV11-3	16	TRBJ2-3	CASSLDGEGGTDTQYF	TGTGCCAGCAGCTTAGATGGCGAAGGGGGCACAGATACGCAGTATTTT
.	TRBD2	TRBV15	18	TRBJ2-1	CATSRVGLAGVSYNEQFF	TGTGCCACCAGCAGAGTAGGCCTAGCGGGAGTCTCCTACAATGAGCAGTTCTTC
.	TRBD1	TRBV4-3	16	TRBJ2-6	CASTGQGGSGANVLTF	TGCGCCAGCACCGGACAGGGGGGCTCTGGGGCCAACGTCCTGACTTTC
.	.	TRBV6-4	14	TRBJ2-1	CASSDPTSTSEQFF	TGTGCCAGCAGTGACCCCACAAGTACCTCCGAGCAGTTCTTC
.	.	TRBV10-3	17	TRBJ2-2	CAISRSTSQPDTGELFF	TGTGCCATCAGCCGATCAACTAGTCAGCCCGACACCGGGGAGCTGTTTTTT
.	.	TRBV5-6	13	TRBJ2-5	CASSSGTPGTQYF	TGTGCCAGCAGCTCCGGGACTCCGGGGACCCAGTACTTC